This TCR beta chain was observed in a study of blood T cell repertoires in COVID-19. Study in general: The origin of the acute and convalescent COVID-19 samples was the United States, Italy and Spain. The analysed material was cDNA or gDNA that came from T cells, B-cell-depleted T cells, or PBMCs.

The germline V and J ends were trimmed by 0 bases and 3 bases, with 11 bases remaining between them. Germline loops: CDR1 MNHNS, CDR2 SASEGT. CDR3 length equals 15 residues. This clone has a single count. Per the study methods: Amplification of reference gene primers provided the estimated nucleated cell counts. TCRdb's table, derived via immunoSEQ multiplex PCR, lists solely in-frame clones and lacks some. V, J and clone size were drawn from that table, and D and trimming were deduced from the DNA. This table has more than 120,000 clones, more than 75% appearing once. Sequences were obtained from peripheral blood. This TCR came from a human donor in a cohort sampled during active COVID-19. The chain recombines TRBV6-1 with TRBJ1-2; D is unclear. CDR3 region: CASSEAPQAYYGYTF. DNA of the CDR3: TGTGCCAGCAGTGAAGCCCCGCAGGCTTACTATGGCTACACCTTC.